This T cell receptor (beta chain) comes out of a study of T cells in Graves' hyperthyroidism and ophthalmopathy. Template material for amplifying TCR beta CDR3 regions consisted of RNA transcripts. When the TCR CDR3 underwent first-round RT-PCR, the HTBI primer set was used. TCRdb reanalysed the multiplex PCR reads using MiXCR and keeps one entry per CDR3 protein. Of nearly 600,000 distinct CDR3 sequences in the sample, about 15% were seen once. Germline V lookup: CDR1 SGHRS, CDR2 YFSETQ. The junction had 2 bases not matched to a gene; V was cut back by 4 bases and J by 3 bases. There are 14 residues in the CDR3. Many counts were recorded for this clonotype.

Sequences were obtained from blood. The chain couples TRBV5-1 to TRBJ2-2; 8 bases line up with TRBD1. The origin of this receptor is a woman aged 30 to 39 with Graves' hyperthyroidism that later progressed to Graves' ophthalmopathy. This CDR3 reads CASSRDRYTGELFF. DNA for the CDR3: TGCGCCAGCAGCCGGGACAGGTACACCGGGGAGCTGTTTTTT.